This is a list of T cell receptor beta chains from one sample in a study of neurological immune-mediated disorders. One entry per CDR3 protein, called by TCRdb with MiXCR from the 5' RACE reads. This sample has 50,000 to 65,000 distinct CDR3 sequences, with under 5% found just once. Sequencing was performed on PBMCs. Receptor source: a woman aged 45-59 years with multiple sclerosis. CDR3s include the opening cysteine and the closing phenylalanine or tryptophan. Fields, in order: V gene, D gene, J gene, clone size, CDR3 protein, CDR3 DNA. D genes are given only for firm matches. Size values are once, few and many counts, or a class for expanded clones, and some rows have none.

v_call: TRBV20-1; d_call: -; j_call: TRBJ1-4; clone_size: many; cdr3_aa: CSARKVATNEKLFF; cdr3_nt: TGCAGTGCCAGGAAGGTAGCAACTAATGAAAAACTGTTTTTT
v_call: TRBV5-5; d_call: -; j_call: TRBJ2-3; clone_size: many; cdr3_aa: CASSLGLYSTDTQYF; cdr3_nt: TGTGCCAGCAGCTTGGGGCTCTATTCCACAGATACGCAGTATTTT
v_call: TRBV24-1; d_call: TRBD1; j_call: TRBJ2-7; clone_size: many; cdr3_aa: CATSDRTGGEQYF; cdr3_nt: TGTGCCACCAGTGATCGGACAGGGGGAGAGCAGTACTTC
v_call: TRBV14; d_call: -; j_call: TRBJ1-5; clone_size: many; cdr3_aa: CASSQGGSQPQHF; cdr3_nt: TGTGCCAGCAGCCAAGGGGGCAGTCAGCCCCAGCATTTT
v_call: TRBV7-6; d_call: -; j_call: TRBJ2-5; clone_size: many; cdr3_aa: CASSLVNSQETQYF; cdr3_nt: TGTGCCAGCAGCTTAGTTAACAGTCAAGAGACCCAGTACTTC
v_call: TRBV20-1; d_call: TRBD1; j_call: TRBJ1-1; clone_size: many; cdr3_aa: CSATVRGANTEAFF; cdr3_nt: TGCAGTGCGACGGTCAGGGGGGCGAACACTGAAGCTTTCTTT
v_call: TRBV7-9; d_call: -; j_call: TRBJ1-2; clone_size: few; cdr3_aa: CASSRGPETKNYGYTF; cdr3_nt: TGTGCCAGCAGCCGCGGTCCTGAGACGAAGAACTATGGCTACACCTTC
v_call: TRBV7-2; d_call: -; j_call: TRBJ2-2; clone_size: many; cdr3_aa: CASSLDLGWGNTGELFF; cdr3_nt: TGTGCCAGCAGCTTAGATTTGGGGTGGGGGAACACCGGGGAGCTGTTTTTT
v_call: TRBV5-6; d_call: -; j_call: TRBJ2-2; clone_size: many; cdr3_aa: CASSNWRRLGFNPGELFF; cdr3_nt: TGTGCCAGCAGCAATTGGCGCCGTTTGGGATTCAATCCCGGGGAGCTGTTTTTT
v_call: TRBV24-1; d_call: TRBD1; j_call: TRBJ2-7; clone_size: many; cdr3_aa: CATSDDRLSGQGLYEQYF; cdr3_nt: TGTGCCACCAGTGATGACCGCTTATCGGGACAGGGACTCTACGAGCAGTACTTC
v_call: TRBV19; d_call: TRBD1; j_call: TRBJ1-6; clone_size: few; cdr3_aa: CACGTGANSPLNF; cdr3_nt: TGTGCTTGTGGGACAGGGGCTAATTCACCCCTCAACTTT
v_call: TRBV5-5; d_call: -; j_call: TRBJ1-2; clone_size: -; cdr3_aa: CASSLEGDWSYGYTF; cdr3_nt: TGTGCCAGCAGCTTGGAGGGGGATTGGTCCTATGGCTACACCTTC
v_call: TRBV2; d_call: -; j_call: TRBJ2-7; clone_size: many; cdr3_aa: CASSDQGGSYEQYF; cdr3_nt: TGTGCCAGCAGTGATCAGGGCGGCTCCTACGAGCAGTACTTC
v_call: TRBV5-1; d_call: -; j_call: TRBJ1-1; clone_size: many; cdr3_aa: CASSLYGSEAFF; cdr3_nt: TGCGCCAGCAGCTTGTACGGCAGTGAAGCTTTCTTT
v_call: TRBV11-3; d_call: -; j_call: TRBJ2-7; clone_size: -; cdr3_aa: CASSLNVNSYEQYF; cdr3_nt: TGTGCCAGCAGCTTGAACGTCAACTCCTACGAGCAGTACTTC
v_call: TRBV12-3/TRBV12-4; d_call: -; j_call: TRBJ1-5; clone_size: -; cdr3_aa: CASSLQGLGQPQNF; cdr3_nt: TGTGCCAGCAGTTTACAGGGGCTAGGTCAGCCCCAGAATTTT
v_call: TRBV20-1; d_call: -; j_call: TRBJ2-3; clone_size: many; cdr3_aa: CSATYGRATGTDTQYF; cdr3_nt: TGCAGTGCAACATACGGGCGTGCAACTGGCACAGATACGCAGTATTTT
v_call: TRBV4-3; d_call: -; j_call: TRBJ2-5; clone_size: many; cdr3_aa: CASSVGFQETQYF; cdr3_nt: TGCGCCAGCAGTGTGGGGTTCCAAGAGACCCAGTACTTC
v_call: TRBV7-7; d_call: -; j_call: TRBJ2-2; clone_size: many; cdr3_aa: CASSLQDGTGELFF; cdr3_nt: TGTGCTAGCAGCTTACAGGATGGAACCGGGGAGCTGTTTTTT
v_call: TRBV20-1; d_call: -; j_call: TRBJ2-7; clone_size: many; cdr3_aa: CSARSPRGVYEQYF; cdr3_nt: TGCAGTGCTAGATCCCCCAGGGGGGTCTACGAGCAGTACTTC
v_call: TRBV4-3; d_call: -; j_call: TRBJ1-1; clone_size: many; cdr3_aa: CASSQDGTSRRVF; cdr3_nt: TGCGCCAGCAGCCAAGATGGGACTTCACGTAGGGTCTTT
v_call: TRBV20-1; d_call: TRBD1; j_call: TRBJ1-4; clone_size: many; cdr3_aa: CSAKQGAIEKLFF; cdr3_nt: TGCAGTGCAAAACAGGGGGCAATTGAAAAACTGTTTTTT